This TCR beta chain comes out of a study of shared clonotypes between healthy human individuals. Germline CDR1 and CDR2: MNHEY and SVGAGI. This CDR3 spans 15 amino acids. Trimming removed 2 bases from V and 1 base from J, with 11 bases in between. The study's findings and limits: The sole specimen, blood, was sampled, and tissue repertoires likely differ.

About this clone itself: As yet, its antigen is unknown.

For every subset, genomic DNA was evenly distributed across several immunoSEQ plates. Using ten immunoSEQ deep assay plates, investigators sequenced unsorted PBMC DNA. The data were produced by immunoSEQ multiplex PCR, yet TCRdb's version contains in-frame clones alone and is incomplete. The table has about half a million clones, about four fifths seen once. Recent vaccinations or acute infections were absent in the healthy HIV-negative adult donors. This clonotype originated in a woman aged 40 to 49 in good health. Some clones in this sample may be carry-over from other donors' samples. The chain employs TRBV6-5 and TRBJ2-5, with D perhaps TRBD1 (5 bases). The sample was PBMCs. The CDR3 nucleotides are TGTGCCAGCAGTTACAAACAGGCTAGCCAAGAGACCCAGTACTTC. Translated: CASSYKQASQETQYF.